Each of the 31 T cell receptor beta chains below was sequenced from the same sample in a study of cytotoxic CD8 clonotypes in ibrutinib-treated CLL (dated by TCRdb to the early 2020s). Libraries were constructed by the immunoSEQ multiplex PCR assay. The immuneACCESS repertoire file appears here via TCRdb, limited to in-frame rearrangements. These files lack a portion of the clones; in checked studies, under half of the deficit traces to unresolved V genes, and the cause of the others is not known. The sample has 120,000 to 150,000 clones on record, approximately 90% of them singletons. Of the sample, 11% is held by the ten largest clones. Explained via the paper, the time point label denotes: about a year on ibrutinib. The sequences come from PBMCs, collected after 12 months of ibrutinib treatment. These receptors all come from a human donor with chronic lymphocytic leukemia.

The V and J genes are TRBV7-6 and TRBJ2-7; maybe TRBD2 (5 bases). Germline CDR1 reads SGHVS; CDR2 reads FNYEAQ. Trimming pared 3 bases from V and 0 bases from J, leaving 6 bases between. The CDR3 totals 13 residues. The chain's CDR3 is CASSFGGSYEQYF. In DNA, the CDR3 is TGTGCCAGCAGCTTTGGAGGCTCCTACGAGCAGTACTTC.

This clone has just a few counts. This chain links TRBV5-1 with TRBJ2-1; 7 bases match TRBD1. J lost 9 bases, V lost 7 bases, and 13 bases had no gene match. Per the germline V gene, CDR1 is SGHRS and CDR2 is YFSETQ. The CDR3 has 14 residues. This CDR3 reads CASGTGASGGEQFF. The CDR3 coding sequence is TGCGCCAGCGGAACAGGGGCTTCAGGCGGTGAGCAGTTCTTC.

The chain carries TRBV11-1 and TRBJ2-1; no definite D call. Deletions cut 1 base from V and 6 bases from J, with 7 bases between. The CDR3 length is 13 residues. Germline V gives CDR1 SGHAT, CDR2 FQDESV (reference sequence). In DNA, the CDR3 is TGTGCCAGCAGCTTAGGGACCGTCAATGAGCAGTTCTTC. Amino acid sequence: CASSLGTVNEQFF. Based on the CDR3 plus reference TRBV11-1 and TRBJ2-1, the full variable domain is EAEVAQSPRYKITEKSQAVAFWCDPISGHATLYWYRQILGQGPELLVQFQDESVVDDSQLPKDRFSAERLKGVDSTLKIQPAELGDSAMYLCASSLGTVNEQFFGPGTRLTVL.

V is TRBV4-3 and J is TRBJ2-7, with D unclear. The ends were cut back, 3 bases at V and 4 bases at J, with 10 bases in the middle. CDR3 length: 13 residues. The germline gives CDR1 LGHNA, CDR2 YSLEER. The CDR3 is CASSHTAGYEQYF. The DNA for the CDR3 is TGCGCCAGCAGCCACACTGCCGGATACGAGCAGTACTTC.

The chain combines TRBV7-9 with TRBJ2-3; D perhaps matches TRBD2 (5 bases). This CDR3 is 14 amino acids long. Trimming shortened V by 5 bases and J by 2 bases, and 11 bases separated the two germline ends. The germline CDR1 and CDR2 sequences are SEHNR and FQNEAQ (reference sequence). CDR3 amino acids: CASSPGLNTDTQYF. Here the CDR3 DNA reads TGTGCCAGCAGCCCCGGACTGAACACAGATACGCAGTATTTT. The full variable domain, in which reference TRBV7-9 and TRBJ2-3 provide the parts outside the CDR3, is DTGVSQNPRHKITKRGQNVTFRCDPISEHNRLYWYRQTLGQGPEFLTYFQNEAQLEKSRLLSDRFSAERPKGSFSTLEIQRTEQGDSAMYLCASSPGLNTDTQYFGPGTRLTVL.

V usage is TRBV4-3 and J usage is TRBJ2-7; no clear D. The CDR3 contains 13 residues. The germline V and J ends were trimmed by 1 base and 4 bases, with 8 bases remaining between them. Germline loops: CDR1 LGHNA, CDR2 YSLEER. The CDR3 bases are TGCGCCAGCAGCCAAGGTCGCCAATACGAGCAGTACTTC. This encodes CASSQGRQYEQYF.

V and J are TRBV23-1 and TRBJ1-3, with 7 nucleotides matching TRBD1. TRBV23-1 is an ORF for which the function is uncertain. The CDR3 is 14 amino acids. Trimming at V came to 0 bases and at J to 8 bases, leaving 4 bases not matched to a gene. The CDR3 loop is CASSQSTGRYTIYF. CDR3 nucleotide sequence: TGCGCCAGCAGTCAATCGACAGGGAGGTACACCATATATTTT.

V and J are TRBV9 and TRBJ2-7; a possible D gene is TRBD1 (5 bases). The CDR3 covers 15 residues. The V end lost 0 bases, the J end lost 3 bases, and 13 bases lay between the germline ends. The germline gives CDR1 SGDLS, CDR2 YYNGEE. CDR3 region: CASSVAGQGYYEQYF. The CDR3 DNA reads as TGTGCCAGCAGCGTAGCTGGTCAGGGCTACTACGAGCAGTACTTC.

The chain links TRBV7-9 to TRBJ2-3; D ambiguous. Trimming left V 1 base short and J 3 bases short, with 5 bases between. This CDR3 comprises 13 residues. Per germline, CDR1 SEHNR and CDR2 FQNEAQ (reference sequence). In DNA form, the CDR3 reads TGTGCCAGCAGCTTAGACGGAACAGATACGCAGTATTTT. Translated: CASSLDGTDTQYF.

The V call is TRBV5-1, the J call TRBJ2-3; D unclear. There are 14 residues in the CDR3. Germline V gene sequence: CDR1 SGHRS, CDR2 YFSETQ. V was cut by 3 bases and J by 3 bases, with 11 bases left in between. CDR3 in amino acids: CASSSSVGTDTQYF. The CDR3 nucleotides read TGCGCCAGCAGCTCTTCTGTGGGAACAGATACGCAGTATTTT.

The V call is TRBV7-9, the J call TRBJ1-2; no definite D call. The V end lost 7 bases, the J end lost 7 bases, and 13 bases lay between the germline ends. CDR3 length equals 12 residues. The germline V gene encodes CDR1 SEHNR and CDR2 FQNEAQ (reference sequence). CDR3 sequence reads: CASTPSGFGYTF. The DNA of the CDR3 is TGTGCCAGCACCCCATCGGGGTTTGGCTACACCTTC. Filled out from reference TRBV7-9 and TRBJ1-2, the complete variable domain reads DTGVSQNPRHKITKRGQNVTFRCDPISEHNRLYWYRQTLGQGPEFLTYFQNEAQLEKSRLLSDRFSAERPKGSFSTLEIQRTEQGDSAMYLCASTPSGFGYTFGSGTRLTVV.

This sequence joins TRBV5-5 and TRBJ2-7; TRBD1 matches 10 bases. V dropped 0 bases and J dropped 4; count of bases not matched to a gene: 1. The CDR3 length is 14 residues. The germline V gene has CDR1 SGHKS and CDR2 YYEKEE (reference sequence). Here the CDR3 reads CASSLGTGGYEQYF. CDR3 nucleotides: TGTGCCAGCAGCTTGGGGACAGGGGGATACGAGCAGTACTTC.

The V and J genes are TRBV30 and TRBJ2-7; 9 bases map to TRBD1. CDR3 length equals 14 residues. V shed 4 bases, J shed 4 bases, and the junction held 8 bases outside the gene matches. Germline CDR1 is GTSNPN and CDR2 is SVGIG (reference sequence). The CDR3: CAWNSGQGSYEQYF. In DNA, the CDR3 is TGTGCCTGGAACTCGGGACAGGGATCATACGAGCAGTACTTC.

V and J are TRBV5-6 and TRBJ2-7; no clear D gene. Looked up from germline, CDR1 is SGHDT and CDR2 is YYEEEE. Trimming left V 3 bases short and J 9 bases short, with 10 bases between. The CDR3 totals 11 residues. The CDR3 loop reads CASSSKEWQYF. CDR3 DNA sequence: TGTGCCAGCAGCTCAAAGGAGTGGCAGTACTTC.

In nucleotides, the CDR3 is TGTGCCAGCAGTGCCCGAGGGACAGCTTATGGCTACACCTTC. As protein: CASSARGTAYGYTF. The J gene is TRBJ1-2, the V gene TRBV28; TRBD1 matches 7 bases. The ends lost 5 bases at V and 5 bases at J; junction bases unmatched: 8. This CDR3 is 14 amino acids long. The germline V gene encodes CDR1 MDHEN and CDR2 SYDVKM.

A single count supports this clone. The gene calls are TRBV11-3 and TRBJ1-2; D may be TRBD1 (5 bases). Germline CDR1 is SGHNT and CDR2 is YENEEA. This CDR3 is built from 15 residues. V lost 5 bases, J lost 3 bases, and 16 bases lay in between. Here the CDR3 DNA reads TGTGCCAGCAGCGTGACGGGGCCTGAAGACTATGGCTACACCTTC. Its protein product is CASSVTGPEDYGYTF.

This rearrangement joins TRBV2 to TRBJ2-4; 12 nucleotides match TRBD1. The germline V gene has CDR1 SNHLY and CDR2 FYNNEI. This CDR3 comprises 15 residues. Trimming at V came to 5 bases and at J to 6 bases, leaving 5 bases not matched to a gene. The CDR3 coding sequence is TGTGCCAGCAGTCCCGGGACAGGGGGCTTAAACATTCAGTACTTC. It is translated as CASSPGTGGLNIQYF.

The genes are TRBV7-3 and TRBJ2-1; D is perhaps TRBD2 (5 bases). Looked up from germline, CDR1 is SGHTA and CDR2 is FQGTGA. The CDR3 is 16 amino acids. V dropped 1 base and J dropped 8 bases, with 18 bases sitting between them. The CDR3 bases are TGTGCCAGCAGCTTAATTGCTAGCCCACGACAAGATGAGCAGTTCTTC. Translation gives CASSLIASPRQDEQFF.

The rearrangement joins TRBV10-1 to TRBJ1-4, with no clear D. Deletions cut 4 bases from V and 5 bases from J, with 8 bases between. CDR1 is WNHNN, CDR2 SYGVQD, per germline (reference sequence). The CDR3 is 13 amino acids. CDR3 in DNA: TGCGCCAGCAGTGGTCTGACAAATGAAAAACTGTTTTTT. It is translated as CASSGLTNEKLFF.

The rearrangement uses TRBV11-2 and TRBJ2-1; D is tentatively TRBD1 or TRBD2 (5 bases each). The germline V gene encodes CDR1 SGHAT and CDR2 FQNNGV. CDR3 length equals 12 residues. V lost 7 bases and J 8 bases, leaving 12 bases between the germline ends. The CDR3 here is CASNNQGDEQFF. The CDR3 bases are TGTGCCAGCAACAATCAGGGAGATGAGCAGTTCTTC.

This chain uses TRBV10-1 with TRBJ2-1; 7 positions match TRBD2. V shed 7 bases, J shed 2 bases, and the junction held 8 bases outside the gene matches. CDR3 length equals 15 residues. Germline loops: CDR1 WNHNN, CDR2 SYGVQD (reference sequence). The CDR3: CASNPSGIPYNEQFF. The CDR3 nucleotides are TGCGCCAGCAACCCTAGCGGTATTCCCTACAATGAGCAGTTCTTC.

The chain combines TRBV6-6 with TRBJ2-7, with a weak D call TRBD2 (6 bases). Trimming shortened V by 5 bases and J by 6 bases, and 20 bases separated the two germline ends. The germline gives CDR1 MNHNY, CDR2 SVGAGI (reference sequence). The CDR3 extends over 15 amino acids. CDR3 in DNA: TGTGCCAGCAGTCGTACACCCAACGGGGGAGCCGAGCAGTACTTC. Its translation: CASSRTPNGGAEQYF.

CDR3 residues: CASKGAGVRYEQYF. For the CDR3, the DNA is TGTGCCAGCAAGGGAGCGGGAGTTCGGTACGAGCAGTACTTC. The chain carries TRBV27 and TRBJ2-7; 8 bases fit TRBD2. CDR3 length: 14 amino acids. V was pared by 7 bases and J by 4 bases, with 9 bases of the junction left unmatched. Germline V CDR1 and CDR2: MNHEY, SMNVEV (reference sequence).

This clone has a single count. The rearrangement joins TRBV15 to TRBJ2-7; weak D call: TRBD2 (5 bases). Germline-derived CDR1 and CDR2 are LNHNV and YYDKDF (reference sequence). The V gene lost 0 bases and the J gene lost 5 bases, with 14 bases spanning the gap. This CDR3 has 15 amino acids. Here the CDR3 reads CATSRDRGDWNEQYF. The CDR3 DNA reads as TGTGCCACCAGCAGAGATCGGGGTGACTGGAACGAGCAGTACTTC.

CDR3 nucleotide sequence: TGTGCCAGCAGCGTAGGTAGCGGGGGGCTTACCTACAATGAGCAGTTCTTC. Translated, it gives CASSVGSGGLTYNEQFF. The chain uses TRBV9 and TRBJ2-1; 10 bases match TRBD2. CDR1 is SGDLS, CDR2 YYNGEE, per germline. The V and J ends lost 0 bases and 2 bases, in that order; junction bases with no gene match: 5. The CDR3 runs 17 residues.

The chain employs TRBV7-9 and TRBJ1-2; no reliable D call. The germline V and J ends were trimmed by 8 bases and 3 bases, with 13 bases remaining between them. In germline, CDR1 is SEHNR, CDR2 FQNEAQ (reference sequence). The CDR3 spans 13 residues. CDR3: CASDSGLYYGYTF. CDR3 sequence (DNA): TGTGCCAGCGACTCCGGGCTCTACTATGGCTACACCTTC.

The rearrangement links TRBV7-9 to TRBJ2-5; D is unclear. The CDR3 is 13 residues long. Germline CDR1 is SEHNR and CDR2 is FQNEAQ (reference sequence). The V and J ends lost 4 bases and 3 bases respectively, with 9 bases between them. The CDR3 protein is CASSSRPEETQYF. CDR3 sequence (DNA): TGTGCCAGCAGCTCTCGTCCCGAAGAGACCCAGTACTTC.

J is TRBJ1-5 and V is TRBV15; 9 bases map to TRBD1. This CDR3 has 16 residues. The V gene's germline CDR1 is LNHNV and CDR2 YYDKDF (reference sequence). After removal of 2 bases from V and 5 bases from J, the junction contained 7 bases not matched to a gene. CDR3 DNA sequence: TGTGCCACCAGCAGACCCCCGGGACAGGGACATCAGCCCCAGCATTTT. Encoded protein: CATSRPPGQGHQPQHF.

This chain uses TRBV6-5 with TRBJ1-4; D is unclear. Deletions cut 2 bases from V and 4 bases from J, with 8 bases between. Germline CDR1 reads MNHEY; CDR2 reads SVGAGI. The CDR3 is 14 residues long. CDR3 residues: CASSYQAFNEKLFF. CDR3 coding DNA: TGTGCCAGCAGTTACCAGGCGTTTAATGAAAAACTGTTTTTT.

The rearrangement uses TRBV5-1 and TRBJ1-3, with D hard to call. This CDR3 is 13 amino acids long. The V end was cut by 6 bases, the J end by 3 bases, with 10 bases between. Germline V gene lookup returns CDR1 SGHRS and CDR2 YFSETQ. CDR3 DNA: TGCGCCAGCATGGGAGAAAATGGAAACACCATATATTTT. Amino acids: CASMGENGNTIYF.

This chain links TRBV11-2 with TRBJ2-7, with TRBD2 identical over 8 bases. The CDR3 is 14 amino acids. V lost 3 bases and J lost 5; bases outside the gene matches: 6. Germline CDR1 and CDR2: SGHAT and FQNNGV. CDR3 bases: TGTGCCAGCAGCTTGGGACTAGGGCACCACGAGCAGTACTTC. As protein: CASSLGLGHHEQYF.